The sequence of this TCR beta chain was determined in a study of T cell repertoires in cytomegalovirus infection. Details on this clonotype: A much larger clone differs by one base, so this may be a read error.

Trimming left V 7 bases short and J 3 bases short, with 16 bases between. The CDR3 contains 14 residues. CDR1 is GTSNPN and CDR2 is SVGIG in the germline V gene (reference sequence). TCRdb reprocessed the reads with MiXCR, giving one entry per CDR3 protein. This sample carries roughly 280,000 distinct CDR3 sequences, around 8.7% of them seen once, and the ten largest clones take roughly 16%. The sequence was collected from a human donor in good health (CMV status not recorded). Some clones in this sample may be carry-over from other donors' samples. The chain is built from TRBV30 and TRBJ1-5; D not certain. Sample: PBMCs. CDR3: CAYDRGPDNQPQHF. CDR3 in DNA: TGTGCCTATGACCGTGGACCGGACAATCAGCCCCAGCATTTT.